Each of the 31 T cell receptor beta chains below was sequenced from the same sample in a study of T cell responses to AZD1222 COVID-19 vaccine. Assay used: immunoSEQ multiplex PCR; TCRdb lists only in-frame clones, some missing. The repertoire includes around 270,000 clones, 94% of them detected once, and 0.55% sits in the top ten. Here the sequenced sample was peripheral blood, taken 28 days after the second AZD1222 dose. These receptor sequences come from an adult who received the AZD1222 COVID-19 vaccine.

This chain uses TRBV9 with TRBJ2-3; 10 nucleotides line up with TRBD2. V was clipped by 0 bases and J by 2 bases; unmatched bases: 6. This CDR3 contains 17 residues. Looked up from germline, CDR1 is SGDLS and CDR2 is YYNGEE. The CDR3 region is CASSVDRTSGYTDTQYF. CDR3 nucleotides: TGTGCCAGCAGCGTAGACAGGACTAGCGGCTACACAGATACGCAGTATTTT.

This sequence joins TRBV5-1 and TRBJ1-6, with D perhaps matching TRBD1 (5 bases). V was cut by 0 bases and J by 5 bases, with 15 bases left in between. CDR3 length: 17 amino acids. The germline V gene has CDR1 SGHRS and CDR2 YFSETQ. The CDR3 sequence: CASSLATTDPDNSPLHF. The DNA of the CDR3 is TGCGCCAGCAGCTTGGCCACGACAGACCCAGATAATTCACCCCTCCACTTT.

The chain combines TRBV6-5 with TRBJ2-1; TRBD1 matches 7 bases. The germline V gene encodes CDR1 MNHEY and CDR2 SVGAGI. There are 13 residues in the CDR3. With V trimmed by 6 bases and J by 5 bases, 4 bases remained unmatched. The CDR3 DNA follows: TGTGCCAGCAGACAGGGGTGGGACAATGAGCAGTTCTTC. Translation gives CASRQGWDNEQFF.

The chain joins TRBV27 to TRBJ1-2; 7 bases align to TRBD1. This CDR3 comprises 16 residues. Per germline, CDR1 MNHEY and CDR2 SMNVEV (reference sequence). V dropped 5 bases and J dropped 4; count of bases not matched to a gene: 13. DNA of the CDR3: TGTGCCAGCAGTACCCACAGGGGAGCCCTTAGCTATGGCTACACCTTC. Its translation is CASSTHRGALSYGYTF.

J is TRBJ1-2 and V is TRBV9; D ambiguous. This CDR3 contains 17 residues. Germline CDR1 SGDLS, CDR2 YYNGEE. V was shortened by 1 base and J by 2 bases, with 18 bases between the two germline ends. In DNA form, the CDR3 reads TGTGCCAGCAGCGTAACGATAGACCCTAGGCGAAACTATGGCTACACCTTC. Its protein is CASSVTIDPRRNYGYTF.

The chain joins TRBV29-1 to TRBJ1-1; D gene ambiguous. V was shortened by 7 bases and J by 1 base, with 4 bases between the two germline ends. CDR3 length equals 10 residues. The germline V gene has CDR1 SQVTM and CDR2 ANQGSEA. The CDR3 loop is CSGRNTEAFF. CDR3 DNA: TGCAGCGGAAGGAACACTGAAGCTTTCTTT.

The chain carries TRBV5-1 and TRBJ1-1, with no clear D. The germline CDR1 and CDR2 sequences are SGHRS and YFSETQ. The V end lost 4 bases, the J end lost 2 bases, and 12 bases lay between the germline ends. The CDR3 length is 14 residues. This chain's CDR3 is CASSPDPSNTEAFF. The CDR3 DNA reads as TGCGCCAGCAGCCCGGACCCTAGCAACACTGAAGCTTTCTTT.

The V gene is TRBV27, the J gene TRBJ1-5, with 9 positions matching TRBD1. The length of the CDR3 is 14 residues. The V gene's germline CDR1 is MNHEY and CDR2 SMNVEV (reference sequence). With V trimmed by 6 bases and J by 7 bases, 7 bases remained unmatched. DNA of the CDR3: TGTGCCAGCAGACTACAGGGGGCAGGACAGCCCCAGCATTTT. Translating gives CASRLQGAGQPQHF.

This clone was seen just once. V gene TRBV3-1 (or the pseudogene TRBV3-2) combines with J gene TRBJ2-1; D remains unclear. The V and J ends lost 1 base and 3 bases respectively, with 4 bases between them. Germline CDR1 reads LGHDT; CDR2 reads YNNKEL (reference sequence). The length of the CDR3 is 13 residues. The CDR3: CASSQGSYNEQFF. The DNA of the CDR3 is TGTGCCAGCAGCCAAGGGAGCTACAATGAGCAGTTCTTC.

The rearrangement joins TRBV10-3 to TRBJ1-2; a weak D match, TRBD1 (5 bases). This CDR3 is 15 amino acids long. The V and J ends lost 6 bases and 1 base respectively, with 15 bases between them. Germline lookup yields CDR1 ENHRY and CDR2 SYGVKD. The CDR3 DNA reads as TGTGCCATCAGGCCCTCGGGACTGGATAACTATGGCTACACCTTC. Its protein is CAIRPSGLDNYGYTF.

CDR3 loop: CASSLITGVNTEAFF. In DNA, the CDR3 is TGCGCCAGCAGCTTGATCACAGGGGTCAACACTGAAGCTTTCTTT. V and J are TRBV5-1 and TRBJ1-1; 7 bases are a match to TRBD1. Per the germline V gene, CDR1 is SGHRS and CDR2 is YFSETQ. The trim removed 1 base at V and 2 bases at J, leaving 5 bases unmatched. The CDR3 extends over 15 amino acids.

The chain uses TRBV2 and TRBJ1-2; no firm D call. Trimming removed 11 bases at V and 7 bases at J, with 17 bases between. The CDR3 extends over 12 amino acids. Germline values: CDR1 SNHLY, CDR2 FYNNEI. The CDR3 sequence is CAGQGESSGYTF. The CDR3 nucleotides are TGTGCCGGCCAAGGAGAGAGCAGTGGCTACACCTTC. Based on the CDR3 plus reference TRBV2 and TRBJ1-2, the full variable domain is EPEVTQTPSHQVTQMGQEVILRCVPISNHLYFYWYRQILGQKVEFLVSFYNNEISEKSEIFDDQFSVERPDGSNFTLKIRSTKLEDSAMYFCAGQGESSGYTFGSGTRLTVV.

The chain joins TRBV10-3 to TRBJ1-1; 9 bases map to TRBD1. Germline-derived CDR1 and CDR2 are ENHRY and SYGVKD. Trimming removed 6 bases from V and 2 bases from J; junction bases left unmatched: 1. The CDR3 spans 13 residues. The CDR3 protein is CAIRTGGNTEAFF. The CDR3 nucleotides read TGTGCCATCAGGACAGGGGGTAACACTGAAGCTTTCTTT.

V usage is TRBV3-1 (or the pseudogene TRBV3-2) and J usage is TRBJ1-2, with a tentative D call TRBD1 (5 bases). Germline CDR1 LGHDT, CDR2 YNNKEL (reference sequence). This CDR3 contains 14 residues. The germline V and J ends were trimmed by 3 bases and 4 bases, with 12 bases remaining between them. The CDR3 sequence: CASSHSGSGYGYTF. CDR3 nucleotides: TGTGCCAGCAGCCATTCAGGGAGCGGCTATGGCTACACCTTC.

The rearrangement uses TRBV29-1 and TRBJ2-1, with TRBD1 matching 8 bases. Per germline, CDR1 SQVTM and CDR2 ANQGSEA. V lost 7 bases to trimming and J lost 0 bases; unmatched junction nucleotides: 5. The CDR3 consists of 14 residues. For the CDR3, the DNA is TGCAGCGCTGCGGGACAGGTCTCCTACAATGAGCAGTTCTTC. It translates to CSAAGQVSYNEQFF.

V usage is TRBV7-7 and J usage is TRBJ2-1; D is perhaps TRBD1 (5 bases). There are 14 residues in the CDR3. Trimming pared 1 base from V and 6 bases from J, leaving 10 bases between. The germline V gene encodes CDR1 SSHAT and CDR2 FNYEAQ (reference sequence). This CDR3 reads CASSLEGSFNEQFF. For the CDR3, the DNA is TGTGCCAGCAGCTTAGAGGGGTCTTTCAATGAGCAGTTCTTC.

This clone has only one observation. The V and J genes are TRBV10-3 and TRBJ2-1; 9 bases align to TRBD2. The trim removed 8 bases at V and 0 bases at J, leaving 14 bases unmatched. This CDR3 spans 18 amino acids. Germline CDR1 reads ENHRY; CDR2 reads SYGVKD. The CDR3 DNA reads TGTGCCATCTCAGACCGGAAAGCGGGGGGCAGCTCCTACAATGAGCAGTTCTTC. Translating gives CAISDRKAGGSSYNEQFF.

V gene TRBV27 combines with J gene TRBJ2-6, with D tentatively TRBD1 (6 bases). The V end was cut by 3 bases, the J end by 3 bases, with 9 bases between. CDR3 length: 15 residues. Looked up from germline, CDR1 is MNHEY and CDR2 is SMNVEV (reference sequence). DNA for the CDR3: TGTGCCAGCAGTTTTTCAGGGGTTGGGGCCAACGTCCTGACTTTC. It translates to CASSFSGVGANVLTF.

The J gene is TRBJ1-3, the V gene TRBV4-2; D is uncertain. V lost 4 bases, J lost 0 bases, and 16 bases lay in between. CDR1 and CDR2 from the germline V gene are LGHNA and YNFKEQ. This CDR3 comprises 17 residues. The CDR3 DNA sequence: TGTGCCAGCAGCCCCTCTGAGCTGATAAGCTCTGGAAACACCATATATTTT. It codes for CASSPSELISSGNTIYF.

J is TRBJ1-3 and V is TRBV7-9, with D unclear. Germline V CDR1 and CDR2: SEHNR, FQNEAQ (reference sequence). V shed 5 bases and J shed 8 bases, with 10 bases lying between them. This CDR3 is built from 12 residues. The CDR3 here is CASSLYRDTIYF. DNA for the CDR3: TGTGCCAGCAGCCTTTATCGGGACACCATATATTTT.

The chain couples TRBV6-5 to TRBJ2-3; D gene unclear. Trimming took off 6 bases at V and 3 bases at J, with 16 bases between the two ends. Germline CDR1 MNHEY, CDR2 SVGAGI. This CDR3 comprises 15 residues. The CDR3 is CASSLGWLRTDTQYF. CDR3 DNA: TGTGCCAGCAGCCTGGGATGGTTGAGGACAGATACGCAGTATTTT.

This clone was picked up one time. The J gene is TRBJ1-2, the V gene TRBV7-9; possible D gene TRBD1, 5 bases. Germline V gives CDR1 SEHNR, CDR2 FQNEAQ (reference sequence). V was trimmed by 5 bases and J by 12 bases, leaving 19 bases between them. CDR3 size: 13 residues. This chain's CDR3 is CASSIEGREVHTF. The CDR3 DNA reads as TGTGCCAGCAGCATAGAGGGCAGGGAGGTACACACCTTC.

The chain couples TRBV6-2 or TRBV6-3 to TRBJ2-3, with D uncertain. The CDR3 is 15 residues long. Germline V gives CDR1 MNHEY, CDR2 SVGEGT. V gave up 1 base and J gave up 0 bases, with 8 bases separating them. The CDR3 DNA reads TGTGCCAGCAGTTACTTCCGTACTAGCACAGATACGCAGTATTTT. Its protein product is CASSYFRTSTDTQYF.

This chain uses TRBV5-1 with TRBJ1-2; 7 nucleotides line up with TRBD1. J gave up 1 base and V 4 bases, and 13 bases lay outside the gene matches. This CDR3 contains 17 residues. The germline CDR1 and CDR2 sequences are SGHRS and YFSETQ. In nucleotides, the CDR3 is TGCGCCAGCAGCCTATCTCCCCAGACAGGGATTAACTATGGCTACACCTTC. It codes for CASSLSPQTGINYGYTF.

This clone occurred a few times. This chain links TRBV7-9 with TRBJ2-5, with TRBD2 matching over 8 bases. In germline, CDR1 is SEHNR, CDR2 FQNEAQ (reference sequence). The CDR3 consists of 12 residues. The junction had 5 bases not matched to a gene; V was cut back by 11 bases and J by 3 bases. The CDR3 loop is CAALAVEETQYF. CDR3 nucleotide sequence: TGTGCCGCACTAGCGGTAGAAGAGACCCAGTACTTC.

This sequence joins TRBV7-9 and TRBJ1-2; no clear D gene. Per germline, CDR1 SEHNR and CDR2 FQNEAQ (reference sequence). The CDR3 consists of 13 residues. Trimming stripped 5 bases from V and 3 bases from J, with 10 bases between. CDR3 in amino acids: CASSPGLHYGYTF. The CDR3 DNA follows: TGTGCCAGCAGCCCCGGACTGCACTATGGCTACACCTTC.

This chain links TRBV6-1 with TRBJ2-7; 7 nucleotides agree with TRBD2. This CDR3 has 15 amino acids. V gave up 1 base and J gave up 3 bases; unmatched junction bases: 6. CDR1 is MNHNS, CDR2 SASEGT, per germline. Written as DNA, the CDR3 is TGTGCCAGCAGTGAAGAAGCTAGCGGATTCTACGAGCAGTACTTC. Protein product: CASSEEASGFYEQYF.

The CDR3 reads CASSIGLNTEAFF. The CDR3 DNA sequence: TGTGCCAGCAGCATCGGTTTGAACACTGAAGCTTTCTTT. The V gene is TRBV7-3, the J gene TRBJ1-1; no clear D gene. Per the germline V gene, CDR1 is SGHTA and CDR2 is FQGTGA. CDR3 length: 13 amino acids. The V end lost 5 bases, the J end lost 0 bases, and 7 bases lay between the germline ends.

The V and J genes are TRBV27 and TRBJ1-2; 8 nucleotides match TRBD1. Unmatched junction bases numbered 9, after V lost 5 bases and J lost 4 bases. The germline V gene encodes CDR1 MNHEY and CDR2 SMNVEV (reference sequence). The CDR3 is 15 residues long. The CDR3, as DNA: TGTGCCAGCAGTACCCGGACAGGGACAGCCTATGGCTACACCTTC. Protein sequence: CASSTRTGTAYGYTF.

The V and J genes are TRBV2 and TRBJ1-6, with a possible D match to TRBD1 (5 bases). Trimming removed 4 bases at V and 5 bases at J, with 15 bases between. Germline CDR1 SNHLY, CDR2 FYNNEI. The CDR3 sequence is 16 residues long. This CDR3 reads CASSVSSTANNSPLHF. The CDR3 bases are TGTGCCAGCAGTGTCTCGTCGACAGCCAATAATTCACCCCTCCACTTT. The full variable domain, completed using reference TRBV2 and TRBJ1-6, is EPEVTQTPSHQVTQMGQEVILRCVPISNHLYFYWYRQILGQKVEFLVSFYNNEISEKSEIFDDQFSVERPDGSNFTLKIRSTKLEDSAMYFCASSVSSTANNSPLHFGNGTRLTVT.

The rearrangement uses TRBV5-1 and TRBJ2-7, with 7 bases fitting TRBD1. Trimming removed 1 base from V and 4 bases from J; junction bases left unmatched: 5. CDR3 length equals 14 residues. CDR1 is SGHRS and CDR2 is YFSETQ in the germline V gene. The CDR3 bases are TGCGCCAGCAGCTTGACAGGGGCGCCGTACGAGCAGTACTTC. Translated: CASSLTGAPYEQYF.